This T cell receptor beta chain was identified during a study of cytomegalovirus exposure and HLA in healthy donors. This clone came up once. Other DNA sequences in the same sample also yield this CDR3. Germline V gene sequence: CDR1 LNHDA, CDR2 SQIVND (reference sequence). This CDR3 comprises 13 residues. V was cut by 3 bases and J by 1 base, with 7 bases left in between. Profiled with immunoSEQ multiplex PCR; TCRdb holds only in-frame clones, not every one. The sample has more than 95,000 clones; about 82% are singletons. The receptor's source is a man younger than 30 in good health and CMV-seronegative. The J gene is TRBJ2-7, the V gene TRBV19, with D possibly matching TRBD1 (6 bases). Sequenced sample: PBMCs. The CDR3 spells CASSIGQSYEQYF. The CDR3 bases are TGTGCCAGTAGTATCGGACAGTCCTACGAGCAGTACTTC.